What follows describes a single TCR beta chain. Its antigen is as yet unknown. Libraries were prepared by immunoSEQ multiplex PCR; TCRdb keeps only in-frame clonotypes and omits some of them. This table has about 130,000 clones, 90% to 95% appearing once. Pooled together were second doses at about 4 or about 12 weeks. The data stem from a study of T cell responses to AZD1222 COVID-19 vaccine. Study-level results: Among vaccine-associated CD4 TCRs, coverage spanned spike, with dominance at 160-218 and 743-854. Nearly half of spike-specific TCRs reportedly target variant regions that are unmutated in the B.1.351 and B.1.1.7 variants. After two AZD1222 doses, spike-specific TCR breadth and depth rose versus day 0.

The CDR3 covers 15 residues. Trimming cost V 3 bases and J 7 bases; bases outside gene matches: 6. Looked up from germline, CDR1 is LNHDA and CDR2 is SQIVND (reference sequence). This chain joins TRBV19 and TRBJ1-5; 10 positions match TRBD1. The sequenced sample was peripheral blood, obtained 28 days after the second AZD1222 dose. This clonotype was sampled from an adult who received the AZD1222 COVID-19 vaccine. The CDR3: CASSIWDRGGQPQHF. The CDR3 DNA sequence: TGTGCCAGTAGTATCTGGGACAGGGGAGGCCAGCCCCAGCATTTT.